This T cell receptor beta chain was retrieved from a study of spatial heterogeneity in lung cancer (dated by TCRdb to 2018 to 2020). The study in broad terms: Beta-chain transcripts were consistently detected in greater numbers than alpha-chain transcripts, which likely reflected higher beta-chain transcript abundance. In the raw uncorrected reads, each unique combination of TCR and UMI appeared on average more than ten times. The study quantitatively compared TCR alpha and beta repertoires across multiple tumor regions, matched nontumor lung and blood in non-small cell lung cancer. The study linked features of the TCR repertoire to counts of nonsynonymous mutations, which were determined by whole-exome sequencing of tumor tissue. Both alpha and beta chains were TCR-sequenced in samples taken at surgery, namely 220 tumor regions, 61 to 65 matched nontumor lung samples and about 52 PBMC samples. Results and caveats for the whole study, not just this receptor: Confirming at a functional level the hypothesis that regional TCRs recognize regional mutations was considered to require additional single-cell paired TCR alpha and beta sequencing.

Libraries were made using 5' RACE. Sequenced on a NextSeq 500. In the TCR library protocol, a unique molecular identifier was attached to each TCR cDNA molecule so that PCR and sequencing errors could be corrected. On the study's bioinformatics: Decombinator tools were used for TCR identification, UMI-based error correction and CDR3 extraction. TCRs above a frequency of 2 per 1,000, corresponding to the top 1% of the tumor frequency distribution, were defined as expanded. Renyi diversity was calculated using the R vegan package after each repertoire was subsampled 100 times to 5,000 TCRs. CDR3 similarity networks were built from amino acid triplet string-kernel similarity, with CDR3s being connected when pairwise similarity was above 0.82. The public reads were reprocessed in TCRdb via fastp at Q25 and MiXCR, keeping in-frame beta chains. Every entry covers one CDR3 protein and lists the most common genes and DNA from its rows. The V and J calls, along with clone size, are taken from TCRdb and not from the paper's own processing. Across this sample there are about 2,800 distinct CDR3 sequences, with just under 8% seen only once. The ten largest clones add up to roughly 20% of the sample.

The time point label on this specimen signifies: sample taken at primary tumor resection. Donors were some 67 patients with early-stage, untreated non-small cell lung cancer from the lung TRACERx cohort. Without any cell sorting, TCR sequencing was performed on whole RNA extracted either from tumor and nontumor lung tissue or from cryopreserved PBMC samples. Patients were selected for TCR sequencing only if sufficient RNA was available from at least two tumor regions. Before being selected, tumor and adjacent nontumor lung specimens were reviewed by a lung pathologist. This clonotype qualifies as large (0.1 to 1%). The target of this receptor is not known. No base quality information exists; no much larger clone differs at one position. CDR1 and CDR2 (DFQATT, SNEGSKA) derive from the germline V gene (reference sequence). V is pruned by 6 bases and J by 8 bases, leaving 10 bases of the junction without a gene match. Including the terminal cysteine and phenylalanine, the CDR3 comprises 14 residues. The CDR3 DNA has 42 bases and is translated from base 1.

The TCR was taken from a male donor with early-stage non-small cell lung cancer. Sequencing used normal lung tissue next to the tumor, obtained at surgery. The receptor chain draws on TRBV20-1 and TRBJ1-4, with 9 bases in between that match TRBD1. CDR3 reads: CSAPWWDRAEKLFF. In nucleotide form, the sequence is TGCAGTGCCCCCTGGTGGGACAGGGCGGAAAAACTGTTTTTT.